This T cell receptor beta chain is drawn from a study of blood T cell repertoires in COVID-19. Method: immunoSEQ multiplex PCR; TCRdb's copy keeps in-frame clones and lacks some. The sample lists 150,000 to 170,000 clones, about 81% occurring once. The J segment lost 7 bases and the V segment lost 2 bases, leaving 2 bases of the junction unmatched. Germline V gives CDR1 GTSNPN, CDR2 SVGIG (reference sequence). The CDR3 consists of 14 residues. Source material: PBMCs or T cells enriched from blood (not recorded which). The TCR comes from a man aged 50-59 years who had recovered from COVID-19. The chain carries TRBV30 and TRBJ1-6; TRBD1 matches at 10 bases. CDR3 in amino acids: CAWSRDRGNSPLHF. The CDR3 nucleotides read TGTGCCTGGAGTAGGGACAGGGGAAATTCACCCCTCCACTTT.